Listed below are T cell receptor beta chains from one sample, sequenced in a study of T-cell memory formation after mild COVID-19. TCRdb fed the 5' RACE reads into MiXCR, producing one record per CDR3 protein. This table has 400,000 or so distinct CDR3 sequences, around 20% appearing once. The sequenced material came from PBMCs or a T cell subset sorted from them (not recorded which). The source of these receptors is an adult woman who had mild COVID-19 (a few samples of this study predate the infection). Cell type and time point are not known. The CDR3 runs from the conserved cysteine through the conserved F or W. D genes are given only for firm matches. Only part of the rows carry a size: once, few, many, or a class if the clone is expanded.

abundance	j_gene	d_gene	v_gene	CDR3nt	CDR3aa
few	TRBJ1-5	.	TRBV4-1	TGCGCCAGCAGCCAAGTCCCCTTCGAACAGCCCCAGCATTTT	CASSQVPFEQPQHF
.	TRBJ2-1	.	TRBV5-1	TGCGCCAGCAGCTCGAGCTTTTATTCTGACTACAATGAGCAGTTCTTC	CASSSSFYSDYNEQFF
.	TRBJ2-7	TRBD2	TRBV6-5	TGTGCCAGCAGCGCCTATGGACTAGGAGCCTACGAGCAGTACTTC	CASSAYGLGAYEQYF
few	TRBJ2-1	.	TRBV12-3/TRBV12-4	TGTGCCAGCAGTATGACTAGTGGTGAGCAGTTCTTC	CASSMTSGEQFF
.	TRBJ1-5	.	TRBV12-3/TRBV12-4	TGTGCCAGCAGTTTAAGCAGGAGAAGCAATCAGCCCCAGCATTTT	CASSLSRRSNQPQHF
few	TRBJ1-6	.	TRBV7-9	TGTGCCAGCAGCTCGCCTGACTTAGTTGATTCACCCCTCCACTTT	CASSSPDLVDSPLHF
.	TRBJ2-7	.	TRBV9	TGTGCCAGCAGCGCAGCGGCAGGGGACTACGAGCAGTACTTC	CASSAAAGDYEQYF
.	TRBJ2-7	.	TRBV6-1	TGTGCCAGCAGTGGACAGGCGAGCGAGCAGTACTTC	CASSGQASEQYF
few	TRBJ1-5	TRBD1	TRBV24-1	TGTGCCACCAGTGATCGGGACAGGCCCCAGCATTTT	CATSDRDRPQHF
.	TRBJ1-1	.	TRBV9	TGTGCCAGCAGCATGGAGGGGCTGGGGAACACTGAAGCTTTCTTT	CASSMEGLGNTEAFF
.	TRBJ1-6	.	TRBV12-3/TRBV12-4	TGTGCCAGCAGTATACGAAGCGGGGATTCACCCCTCCACTTT	CASSIRSGDSPLHF
.	TRBJ2-1	TRBD2	TRBV7-6	TGTGCCAGCAGGTCCCTTACTAGCGGGAAGAACAATGAGCAGTTCTTC	CASRSLTSGKNNEQFF
many	TRBJ2-1	TRBD2	TRBV11-2	TGTGCCAGCAGCTTACCAGGACTAGCGGGCTACAATGAGCAGTTCTTC	CASSLPGLAGYNEQFF
few	TRBJ2-3	.	TRBV6-1	TGTGCCAGCAATCTAGCAGATACGCAGTATTTT	CASNLADTQYF
.	TRBJ2-5	.	TRBV29-1	TGCAGCGTGAACCCACTAGCAGCTATCGGGACCCAGTACTTC	CSVNPLAAIGTQYF
few	TRBJ2-7	TRBD1	TRBV7-9	TGTGCCAGCAGCCTCGGGACAGGGGCGCCCGGGGGGCAGTACTTC	CASSLGTGAPGGQYF
few	TRBJ2-5	.	TRBV18	TGTGCCAGCTCACCCACCTATGGCGACATTCAAGAGACCCAGTACTTC	CASSPTYGDIQETQYF
.	TRBJ2-2	.	TRBV5-5	TGTGCCAGCAGCCTCGCCCGGGAGATCACCGGGGAGCTGTTTTTT	CASSLAREITGELFF
few	TRBJ2-1	TRBD2	TRBV7-3	TGTGCCAGCAGCTTTACTGGACTAGCGGGAGGGAGTGAGCAGTTCTTC	CASSFTGLAGGSEQFF
few	TRBJ2-5	TRBD2	TRBV5-1	TGCGCCAGCAGCTCGAGGCGGGGGGGCCGAGAGACCCAGTACTTC	CASSSRRGGRETQYF
.	TRBJ2-3	TRBD2	TRBV5-1	TGCGCCAGCAGCTTGGCGCCTAGCGGGAGTTTGGCGACAGATACGCAGTATTTT	CASSLAPSGSLATDTQYF
.	TRBJ1-2	.	TRBV12-3/TRBV12-4	TGTGCCAGCAGTTTTTCCGGCGGCGCAACCTATGGCTACACCTTC	CASSFSGGATYGYTF
.	TRBJ2-7	TRBD1	TRBV4-1	TGCGCCAGCAGCCAAGAGGACAGGCCCTACGAGCAGTACTTC	CASSQEDRPYEQYF
many	TRBJ2-7	.	TRBV7-9	TGTGCCAGCAGCTTAACCGGCGGGGACACTTACGAGCAGTACTTC	CASSLTGGDTYEQYF
few	TRBJ1-1	.	TRBV7-9	TGTGCCAGCAGCTTAGACTCGTTACGTGAAGCTTTCTTT	CASSLDSLREAFF
many	TRBJ2-5	.	TRBV20-1	TGCAGTGCTAGAGGAGGGGCCGCCGAAGAGACCCAGTACTTC	CSARGGAAEETQYF
.	TRBJ1-1	.	TRBV3-1	TGTGCCAGCAGCCGAGTAGCCGGGACGGGGAACACTGAAGCTTTCTTT	CASSRVAGTGNTEAFF
few	TRBJ2-5	.	TRBV7-8	TGTGCCAGCACCTCCAATCTCCCCGGAGAGACCCAGTACTTC	CASTSNLPGETQYF
many	TRBJ2-7	.	TRBV29-1	TGCAGCGTACGAAGGGACGGACAGAGCTACGAGCAGTACTTC	CSVRRDGQSYEQYF
few	TRBJ1-1	.	TRBV12-3/TRBV12-4	TGTGCCAGCAGCCCTGGGTGGGATCGGGACACTGAAGCTTTCTTT	CASSPGWDRDTEAFF
.	TRBJ1-5	TRBD1	TRBV9	TGTGCCAGCAGCCGGACAGGGGGCGGCAATCAGCCCCAGCATTTT	CASSRTGGGNQPQHF
.	TRBJ2-3	TRBD1	TRBV7-9	TGTGCCAGCAGCTCCACGGACAGGGGGCGCACAGATACGCAGTATTTT	CASSSTDRGRTDTQYF
.	TRBJ1-2	.	TRBV4-3	TGCGCCAGCAGCCACCAGGGGTTGGCGGGCTACACCTTC	CASSHQGLAGYTF
.	TRBJ2-1	TRBD2	TRBV5-4	TGTGCCAGCAGCTTGGGACTAGCGGGAGAAATTGAGCAGTTCTTC	CASSLGLAGEIEQFF
.	TRBJ2-1	TRBD2	TRBV14	TGTGCCAGCAGCCAAGAAGTCAAAAACTGGGGACTAGCCTTCAATGAGCAGTTCTTC	CASSQEVKNWGLAFNEQFF
few	TRBJ1-1	.	TRBV3-1	TGTGCCAGCAGCATTCGATCGGACACTGAAGCTTTCTTT	CASSIRSDTEAFF
few	TRBJ2-1	.	TRBV3-1	TGTGCCAGCAGCCACGCCGATTATATCCCTGAGAATGAGCAGTTCTTC	CASSHADYIPENEQFF
.	TRBJ1-3	.	TRBV7-2	TGTGCCAGCAGTCCGGGTATGGTAGACACCATATATTTT	CASSPGMVDTIYF
.	TRBJ1-1	.	TRBV12-3/TRBV12-4	TGTGCCAGCAGCTACGCAGGGGAGAACACTGAAGCTTTCTTT	CASSYAGENTEAFF
.	TRBJ2-3	TRBD2	TRBV20-1	TGCAGTGCTGGGAGCGGGGGGTCAGATACGCAGTATTTT	CSAGSGGSDTQYF
few	TRBJ2-2	TRBD1	TRBV7-9	TGTGCCAGCAGCTTAGAGACAGGGGCATTTCGGACCGGGGAGCTGTTTTTT	CASSLETGAFRTGELFF
few	TRBJ2-7	TRBD2	TRBV12-3/TRBV12-4	TGTGCCAGCAGTCGGGACTACAGCTCCTACGAGCAGTACTTC	CASSRDYSSYEQYF
few	TRBJ2-7	TRBD1	TRBV15	TGTGCCACCGCGAGGGACAGAGCCTACGAGCAGTACTTC	CATARDRAYEQYF
few	TRBJ2-7	.	TRBV9	TGTGCCAGACACTACGAGCAGTACTTC	CARHYEQYF
.	TRBJ1-4	TRBD1	TRBV7-6	TGTGCCAGCAGCTCCGGACAGGGGGGGAATGAAAAACTGTTTTTT	CASSSGQGGNEKLFF
few	TRBJ2-5	.	TRBV5-1	TGCGCCAGCAGCTCTGGAGGCAGCCAAGAGACCCAGTACTTC	CASSSGGSQETQYF